This TCR beta chain was profiled in a study of patients and donors after allogeneic stem cell transplantation. There are 15 residues in the CDR3. V lost 4 bases, J lost 1 base, and 11 bases lay in between. This clonotype was found a few times. TCRdb called the RT-PCR reads again in MiXCR, with one record for every CDR3 protein. The table records some 2,100 distinct CDR3 sequences, under 40% of them present only once. This chain joins TRBV12-3 or TRBV12-4 and TRBJ2-1; perhaps TRBD2 as D (5 bases). The receptor comes from a human donor who was either an allogeneic HSCT recipient or a stem cell or donor lymphocyte infusion donor (not recorded which). It is not recorded whose cells these are; they may come from a transplant donor. The sample consisted of blood, either unsorted or a sorted T cell fraction (not recorded which). CDR3 in amino acids: CASSSGSVSYNEQFF. The CDR3 DNA reads as TGTGCCAGCAGTTCTGGGAGTGTGTCCTACAATGAGCAGTTCTTC.